A selection of T cell receptor beta chains follows, all from one sample in a study of T cells in Graves' hyperthyroidism and ophthalmopathy. TCRdb independently ran MiXCR on the multiplex PCR reads; one entry per CDR3 protein. The data show over 450,000 distinct CDR3 sequences, with 13% to 15% seen just once and about 17% held by the top ten. Sequencing input: blood. All receptors come from a woman aged 18-29 years with Graves' hyperthyroidism. The CDR3 runs from the conserved cysteine through the conserved F or W. The D gene is left open where the match is weak. Clone size is not always given. Where it is, it says once, few, many or a class for expanded clones.

v_gene	abundance	j_gene	d_gene	CDR3aa	CDR3nt
TRBV7-9	few	TRBJ1-4	TRBD1	CASSPTTGREKLFF	TGTGCCAGCAGCCCTACGACAGGGCGAGAAAAACTGTTTTTT
TRBV28	NA	TRBJ2-5	TRBD2	CASSLLGLKETQYF	TGTGCCAGCAGCCTCTTGGGACTAAAAGAGACCCAGTACTTC
TRBV6-5	many	TRBJ2-3	TRBD2	CASSYLPGGTDTQYF	TGTGCCAGCAGTTACTTGCCGGGAGGAACAGATACGCAGTATTTT
TRBV7-3	many	TRBJ1-2	TRBD1	CASSIEPGTGVGYTF	TGTGCCAGCAGCATTGAGCCCGGGACAGGGGTTGGCTACACCTTC
TRBV5-1	few	TRBJ2-1	NA	CASNTAPPGNEQFF	TGCGCCAGCAACACGGCGCCGCCGGGGAATGAGCAGTTCTTC
TRBV27	many	TRBJ1-4	NA	CASSSPTGSGEKLFF	TGTGCCAGCAGTTCACCTACAGGGTCCGGTGAAAAACTGTTTTTT
TRBV11-2	many	TRBJ1-6	TRBD1	CASTKTGAKNSPLHF	TGTGCCAGCACCAAGACAGGGGCGAAAAATTCACCCCTCCACTTT
TRBV7-3	many	TRBJ2-6	NA	CASSPQSGANVLTF	TGTGCCAGCAGCCCACAGTCTGGGGCCAACGTCCTGACTTTC
TRBV29-1	NA	TRBJ2-1	TRBD2	CSVEGTGGRYEQFF	TGCAGCGTTGAGGGGACCGGCGGGAGATATGAGCAGTTCTTC
TRBV29-1	NA	TRBJ1-2	NA	CSGDSLYGYTF	TGCAGCGGTGATTCACTCTATGGCTACACCTTC
TRBV6-1	few	TRBJ2-6	NA	CASRRGGLSGANVLTF	TGTGCCAGCAGGAGGGGGGGGTTGTCTGGGGCCAACGTCCTGACTTTC
TRBV29-1	many	TRBJ1-5	NA	CSVVNPIQTREEGQPQHF	TGCAGCGTTGTAAACCCCATTCAAACGCGGGAGGAAGGGCAGCCCCAGCATTTT
TRBV19	many	TRBJ2-1	TRBD2	CASRLGLAGALDEQFF	TGTGCCAGTAGATTGGGACTAGCGGGCGCCTTGGATGAGCAGTTCTTC
TRBV7-9	many	TRBJ2-4	TRBD2	CASSPWTSQGGKNIQYF	TGTGCCAGCAGCCCCTGGACTAGCCAGGGAGGCAAAAACATTCAGTACTTC
TRBV7-9	many	TRBJ1-1	NA	CASSFPRNTEAFF	TGTGCCAGCAGCTTCCCCAGGAACACTGAAGCTTTCTTT
TRBV5-8	many	TRBJ2-1	TRBD2	CASTISGSPHNEQFF	TGTGCCAGCACCATTAGCGGGAGCCCCCACAATGAGCAGTTCTTC
TRBV5-1	NA	TRBJ2-1	NA	CASTHEGLSYNEQFF	TGCGCCAGCACCCATGAGGGCCTCTCCTACAATGAGCAGTTCTTC
TRBV19	many	TRBJ2-3	NA	CASSATHGDTQYF	TGTGCCAGTAGTGCGACCCATGGGGATACGCAGTATTTT
TRBV11-3	few	TRBJ1-3	NA	CASSNHLGPTNLKRNTIYF	TGTGCCAGCAGCAACCACCTGGGACCGACAAACCTTAAAAGAAACACCATATATTTT
TRBV5-1	NA	TRBJ2-7	NA	CASSLVATEQYF	TGCGCCAGCAGCTTGGTGGCAACCGAGCAGTACTTC
TRBV5-8	few	TRBJ1-2	TRBD1	CASSFPGTGTNGYTF	TGTGCCAGCAGCTTCCCCGGGACAGGGACTAATGGCTACACCTTC
TRBV29-1	many	TRBJ1-2	TRBD1	CSVIRGTANYGYTF	TGCAGCGTTATTCGGGGGACAGCTAACTATGGCTACACCTTC
TRBV9	NA	TRBJ2-1	TRBD1	CASNLDRGEQFF	TGTGCCAGCAACCTCGACAGGGGTGAGCAGTTCTTC
TRBV12-5	few	TRBJ2-5	TRBD2	CASGSYSGSLETQYF	TGTGCTAGTGGTTCCTATAGCGGGAGCCTGGAGACCCAGTACTTC
TRBV7-6	many	TRBJ2-7	NA	CASSLEGGRFYEQYF	TGTGCCAGCAGCTTAGAGGGGGGACGGTTCTACGAGCAGTACTTC
TRBV6-5	NA	TRBJ1-1	NA	CASSYSILGAKTEAFF	TGTGCCAGCAGTTACTCGATTCTGGGGGCGAAGACTGAAGCTTTCTTT
TRBV2	many	TRBJ1-4	NA	CASGARSTLTNEKLFF	TGTGCCAGCGGAGCCAGGTCCACATTGACTAATGAAAAACTGTTTTTT
TRBV19	few	TRBJ1-1	NA	CASGEGRVRTEAFF	TGTGCCAGTGGGGAAGGTAGGGTGAGGACTGAAGCTTTCTTT
TRBV4-1	many	TRBJ2-5	TRBD2	CASRRGLAYGETQYF	TGCGCCAGCAGACGCGGACTAGCCTATGGGGAGACCCAGTACTTC
TRBV7-2	NA	TRBJ2-5	TRBD2	CASSLIGRGGGETQYF	TGTGCCAGCAGCTTAATCGGGAGGGGGGGCGGGGAGACCCAGTACTTC
TRBV12-3/TRBV12-4	many	TRBJ2-2	TRBD2	CASSSPWGGSTGELFF	TGTGCCAGCAGTTCCCCTTGGGGAGGGAGTACCGGGGAGCTGTTTTTT
TRBV2	many	TRBJ2-1	TRBD2	CASSLQAGGFYNEQFF	TGTGCCAGCAGTCTGCAAGCGGGAGGGTTTTACAATGAGCAGTTCTTC
TRBV10-3	NA	TRBJ1-5	NA	CAISEKGDQPQHF	TGTGCCATCAGTGAGAAAGGGGATCAGCCCCAGCATTTT
TRBV6-5	NA	TRBJ1-5	NA	CASSYSVRSNQPQHF	TGTGCCAGCAGTTACTCGGTCCGGTCCAATCAGCCCCAGCATTTT
TRBV7-2	many	TRBJ1-2	NA	CATNTAPYGYTF	TGTGCCACCAACACGGCTCCGTATGGCTACACCTTC
TRBV4-1	few	TRBJ2-1	NA	CASSQEQRAAYNEQFF	TGCGCCAGCAGCCAAGAACAGAGGGCCGCATACAATGAGCAGTTCTTC
TRBV19	NA	TRBJ1-2	NA	CASSSLGGLYGYTF	TGTGCCAGTAGTTCCTTAGGAGGGTTGTATGGCTACACCTTC
TRBV19	NA	TRBJ2-2	TRBD2	CASMERGNTGELFF	TGTGCCAGTATGGAGCGGGGGAACACCGGGGAGCTGTTTTTT
TRBV6-1	many	TRBJ2-5	NA	CASSEARVTQYF	TGTGCCAGCAGTGAAGCCAGGGTGACCCAGTACTTC
TRBV6-5	many	TRBJ1-2	NA	CASSYSEGTYGYTF	TGTGCCAGCAGTTACTCGGAGGGTACCTATGGCTACACCTTC
TRBV10-3	many	TRBJ1-1	NA	CAISESPNTEAFF	TGTGCCATCAGTGAGTCGCCGAACACTGAAGCTTTCTTT
TRBV11-2	many	TRBJ2-1	NA	CASSLLGRGGVNEQFF	TGTGCCAGCAGCTTATTGGGTCGAGGTGGAGTCAATGAGCAGTTCTTC
TRBV6-5	few	TRBJ1-1	NA	CASSYLRDTSTVNTEAFF	TGTGCCAGCAGTTACCTTCGGGACACCAGTACAGTGAACACTGAAGCTTTCTTT
TRBV14	many	TRBJ2-1	NA	CASSQGMISNEQFF	TGTGCCAGCAGCCAAGGGATGATTAGCAATGAGCAGTTCTTC
TRBV30	many	TRBJ2-1	TRBD2	CAWSRLASYNEQFF	TGTGCCTGGAGCCGACTAGCCTCCTACAATGAGCAGTTCTTC
TRBV3-1	many	TRBJ1-5	NA	CASSQNPYSNQPQHF	TGTGCCAGCAGCCAAAACCCCTATAGCAATCAGCCCCAGCATTTT
TRBV10-3	many	TRBJ2-7	TRBD2	CAIRRRLAGDYEQYF	TGTGCCATCAGGAGGAGACTAGCGGGGGACTACGAGCAGTACTTC